The 9 T cell receptor beta chains reported below all come from one sample, sequenced in a study of T cell responses to AZD1222 COVID-19 vaccine. This table comes from immunoSEQ multiplex PCR, and its TCRdb copy is limited to in-frame clones, with some not included. The table shows about 130,000 clones, with around 94% occurring only once. The starting material was peripheral blood, obtained on day 0 of AZD1222 vaccination. The receptors were sampled from an adult in good health.

The CDR3 is CASRETSGSYEQYF. As DNA, the CDR3 is TGTGCCAGTCGGGAGACTAGCGGATCCTACGAGCAGTACTTC. V and J are TRBV19 and TRBJ2-7; the match to TRBD2 covers 9 bases. V trimming: 8 bases; J trimming: 1 base; junction bases outside the gene matches: 6. The CDR3 is made up of 14 amino acids. Germline V lookup: CDR1 LNHDA, CDR2 SQIVND (reference sequence).

The chain is built from TRBV28 and TRBJ1-3, with D unresolved. The CDR3 contains 14 residues. Germline values: CDR1 MDHEN, CDR2 SYDVKM. Trimming stripped 6 bases from V and 0 bases from J, with 9 bases between. CDR3 coding DNA: TGTGCCAGCAGACCAGGTGACTCTGGAAACACCATATATTTT. Its protein is CASRPGDSGNTIYF.

CDR3 nucleotide sequence: TGTGCCAGCTCACCATTGGCAGGGGCGGACACTGAAGCTTTCTTT. Translated: CASSPLAGADTEAFF. The chain recombines TRBV18 with TRBJ1-1, with TRBD1 as a possible D gene (6 bases). In germline, CDR1 is KGHSH, CDR2 LQKENI. Trimming removed 2 bases from V and 3 bases from J, with 13 bases in between. The CDR3 loop spans 15 amino acids.

Regarding this clone: The sample contains more than one DNA sequence encoding this CDR3. The rearrangement uses TRBV9 and TRBJ2-3; D gene ambiguous. The CDR3 totals 15 residues. Germline CDR1 is SGDLS and CDR2 is YYNGEE. The V end lost 0 bases, the J end lost 0 bases, and 8 bases lay between the germline ends. The CDR3 sequence is CASSVGGASTDTQYF. For the CDR3, the DNA is TGTGCCAGCAGCGTAGGAGGTGCTAGCACAGATACGCAGTATTTT.

The gene calls are TRBV7-8 and TRBJ1-1; D call uncertain. Trimming removed 5 bases at V and 0 bases at J, with 16 bases between. This CDR3 region has 16 residues. Germline lookup yields CDR1 SGHVS and CDR2 FQNEAQ. The CDR3 region has the DNA TGTGCCAGCAGCCCCCCGATGAGGGAGGTGAACACTGAAGCTTTCTTT. Residues: CASSPPMREVNTEAFF.

This chain links TRBV7-8 with TRBJ2-1; TRBD2 might be the D (6 bases). V was trimmed by 3 bases and J by 4 bases, leaving 16 bases between them. The V gene's germline CDR1 is SGHVS and CDR2 FQNEAQ. This CDR3 region has 16 residues. The CDR3 sequence is CASSFLIGTSYNEQFF. CDR3 nucleotides: TGTGCCAGCAGCTTCCTAATTGGGACTTCATACAATGAGCAGTTCTTC.

This rearrangement joins TRBV6-5 to TRBJ1-1; TRBD1 might be the D (5 bases). Germline loops: CDR1 MNHEY, CDR2 SVGAGI. The CDR3 has 11 residues. The V gene lost 6 bases and the J gene lost 5 bases, with 7 bases spanning the gap. The chain's CDR3 is CASSRQTEAFF. In nucleotides, the CDR3 is TGTGCCAGCAGCCGACAGACTGAAGCTTTCTTT.

The gene calls are TRBV27 and TRBJ1-3; 7 bases match TRBD1. V was pared by 4 bases and J by 0 bases, with 6 bases of the junction left unmatched. CDR3 size: 16 residues. Looked up from germline, CDR1 is MNHEY and CDR2 is SMNVEV (reference sequence). CDR3: CASSWGQPNSGNTIYF. The CDR3 nucleotides read TGTGCCAGCAGTTGGGGACAGCCTAACTCTGGAAACACCATATATTTT.

This rearrangement joins TRBV9 to TRBJ2-2; D call uncertain. V was clipped by 3 bases and J by 2 bases, with 5 bases between them. This CDR3 spans 13 amino acids. Looked up from germline, CDR1 is SGDLS and CDR2 is YYNGEE. The CDR3: CASSAPNTGELFF. CDR3 DNA: TGTGCCAGCAGCGCCCCAAACACCGGGGAGCTGTTTTTT.